Below are 29 T cell receptor beta chains sequenced from a single sample in a study of blood T cell repertoires in COVID-19. Produced via immunoSEQ multiplex PCR; TCRdb's table is partial and in-frame only. The sample lists a few hundred thousand clones, 75% to 95% occurring once. Sample: peripheral blood. The receptors originated from a person aged 18-29 years with COVID-19, enrolled during active disease.

This rearrangement joins TRBV7-9 to TRBJ2-3, with 7 bases that match TRBD1. The ends lost 5 bases at V and 2 bases at J; junction bases unmatched: 7. Germline V gives CDR1 SEHNR, CDR2 FQNEAQ (reference sequence). The CDR3 runs 15 residues. This chain's CDR3 is CASSPQDRDTDTQYF. In DNA form, the CDR3 reads TGTGCCAGCAGCCCTCAAGACAGGGACACAGATACGCAGTATTTT. Looking up the rest from reference TRBV7-9 and TRBJ2-3 gives the full variable domain: DTGVSQNPRHKITKRGQNVTFRCDPISEHNRLYWYRQTLGQGPEFLTYFQNEAQLEKSRLLSDRFSAERPKGSFSTLEIQRTEQGDSAMYLCASSPQDRDTDTQYFGPGTRLTVL.

CDR3 in DNA: TGTGCCAGCAGCCAACCCGGGGCAGGGGGCTTTTATACGCAGTATTTT. Translation: CASSQPGAGGFYTQYF. This chain links TRBV3-1 (or the pseudogene TRBV3-2) with TRBJ2-3; 8 nucleotides line up with TRBD1. The CDR3 has 16 residues. The V and J ends lost 2 bases and 7 bases, in that order; junction bases with no gene match: 11. Germline V gene sequence: CDR1 LGHDT, CDR2 YNNKEL (reference sequence).

The chain carries TRBV10-3 and TRBJ2-3, with TRBD2 matching over 7 bases. The length of the CDR3 is 14 residues. CDR1 is ENHRY and CDR2 is SYGVKD in the germline V gene. V lost 11 bases, J lost 3 bases, and 11 bases stayed unmatched. CDR3 loop: CAAAGTPRTDTQYF. The CDR3, as DNA: TGTGCCGCAGCGGGGACGCCTAGGACAGATACGCAGTATTTT.

This clone was observed once. This rearrangement joins TRBV13 to TRBJ1-2; TRBD1 aligns across 9 bases. Germline trimming cut 5 bases from V and 8 bases from J; bases unmatched to any gene: 6. Germline CDR1 and CDR2: PRHDT and FYEKMQ (reference sequence). The CDR3 consists of 13 residues. In nucleotides, the CDR3 is TGTGCCAGCAGCGTTGGACAGGGGAGAGGCTACACCTTC. This codes for CASSVGQGRGYTF.

This clone was found once. The chain carries TRBV7-2 and TRBJ1-4; TRBD1 matches 9 bases. The germline V gene encodes CDR1 SGHTA and CDR2 FQGNSA. J lost 4 bases, V lost 3 bases, and 3 bases had no gene match. This CDR3 is built from 15 residues. Here the CDR3 DNA reads TGTGCCAGCAGCTTCCTGGGACAGGGTAATGAAAAACTGTTTTTT. This translates into CASSFLGQGNEKLFF.

This chain connects TRBV7-8 to TRBJ2-2; weak D call: TRBD2 (6 bases). The CDR3 consists of 14 residues. V lost 1 base to trimming and J lost 6 bases, with 9 bases between them. Germline V gene sequence: CDR1 SGHVS, CDR2 FQNEAQ. In nucleotides, the CDR3 is TGTGCCAGCAGCTTAGAGGAGGGGTCCGGGGAGCTGTTTTTT. Amino acids: CASSLEEGSGELFF.

About this clone itself: One end of the junction fails to match germline, which may point to a read error. This chain uses TRBV5-8 with TRBJ2-3, with a weak D call TRBD2 (6 bases). The CDR3 is 14 amino acids. Germline CDR1 reads SGHTS; CDR2 reads YDEGEE. The CDR3 spells CASSLSLEGDAQYF. CDR3 nucleotides: TGTGCCAGCAGCTTGTCCTTGGAGGGAGATGCGCAGTATTTT.

The chain couples TRBV4-3 to TRBJ2-1; D not certain. The CDR3 has 14 residues. The V end was cut by 2 bases, the J end by 6 bases, with 11 bases between. CDR1 and CDR2 (germline): LGHNA, YSLEER. Here the CDR3 reads CASSQSLLFNEQFF. The CDR3 coding sequence is TGCGCCAGCAGCCAATCTCTCTTATTCAATGAGCAGTTCTTC.

The count of this clone is one. The chain couples TRBV5-6 to TRBJ2-1, with TRBD2 as a possible D gene (5 bases). Germline CDR1 and CDR2: SGHDT and YYEEEE. This CDR3 comprises 16 residues. Trimming pared 0 bases from V and 5 bases from J, leaving 15 bases between. CDR3 sequence reads: CASSLGPGIWNNEQFF. The CDR3 DNA follows: TGTGCCAGCAGCTTGGGCCCGGGGATTTGGAACAATGAGCAGTTCTTC.

The J gene is TRBJ1-1, the V gene TRBV4-1; 8 nucleotides match TRBD1. The CDR3 has 14 amino acids. Germline V gene data show CDR1 as MGHRA and CDR2 as YSYEKL. V dropped 7 bases and J dropped 5; count of bases not matched to a gene: 9. DNA of the CDR3: TGCGCCAGCACCGTAACAGGGGGAAAGACTGAAGCTTTCTTT. It yields the protein CASTVTGGKTEAFF.

V usage is TRBV2 and J usage is TRBJ2-2, with D maybe TRBD2 (6 bases). The V gene lost 6 bases and the J gene lost 3 bases, with 11 bases spanning the gap. Per germline, CDR1 SNHLY and CDR2 FYNNEI. The CDR3 extends over 14 amino acids. CDR3 loop: CASRGGSYTGELFF. DNA of the CDR3: TGTGCCAGCAGGGGGGGTAGTTACACCGGGGAGCTGTTTTTT.

The chain employs TRBV27 and TRBJ1-4; a weak D match, TRBD1 (6 bases). Germline lookup yields CDR1 MNHEY and CDR2 SMNVEV (reference sequence). V gave up 5 bases and J gave up 12 bases, with 13 bases separating them. The CDR3 has 12 amino acids. The CDR3 loop is CASSLEQGQLFF. CDR3 in DNA: TGTGCCAGCAGTCTTGAACAGGGCCAACTGTTTTTT.

CDR3 loop: CASSLRQEERGYTF. The CDR3 nucleotides read TGTGCCAGCAGCTTAAGACAGGAAGAGAGGGGCTACACCTTC. The V and J genes are TRBV7-2 and TRBJ1-2; perhaps TRBD1 as D (6 bases). CDR1 is SGHTA, CDR2 FQGNSA, per germline. The CDR3 is 14 residues long. The V and J ends lost 2 bases and 8 bases respectively, with 15 bases between them.

The rearrangement links TRBV7-9 to TRBJ1-2, with D unresolved. CDR1 and CDR2 from the germline V gene are SEHNR and FQNEAQ (reference sequence). Trimming removed 2 bases at V and 7 bases at J, with 14 bases between. The CDR3 consists of 14 residues. The CDR3 protein is CASSLQTGYGGYTF. The CDR3 bases are TGTGCCAGCAGCTTACAAACGGGGTACGGTGGCTACACCTTC.

The CDR3: CATSRQDEETQYF. CDR3 nucleotide sequence: TGTGCCACCTCCAGACAGGATGAAGAGACCCAGTACTTC. The gene calls are TRBV24-1 and TRBJ2-5; a possible D gene is TRBD1 (6 bases). CDR3 length equals 13 residues. Trimming stripped 9 bases from V and 3 bases from J, with 13 bases between. Germline CDR1 KGHDR, CDR2 SFDVKD.

This chain joins TRBV27 and TRBJ2-3, with 8 nucleotides matching TRBD2. Trimming took 5 bases from V and 1 from J; bases not matched to a gene: 11. CDR3 size: 17 residues. Germline loops: CDR1 MNHEY, CDR2 SMNVEV (reference sequence). The CDR3 DNA reads TGTGCCAGCAGTCGGGGTTTCGCGGGAGGTGGCACAGATACGCAGTATTTT. It codes for CASSRGFAGGGTDTQYF.

CDR3 nucleotide sequence: TGCGCCAGCCCATCAGGGGGGCCAAAAACCTACGAGCAGTACTTC. Its protein is CASPSGGPKTYEQYF. This chain joins TRBV23-1 and TRBJ2-7; possible D gene TRBD1, 7 bases. TRBV23-1 belongs to the ORF category, with a function that is uncertain. The CDR3 consists of 15 residues. V was pared by 8 bases and J by 2 bases, with 19 bases between.

The J gene is TRBJ1-5, the V gene TRBV21-1. TRBV21-1 is reported as a pseudogene. This CDR3 contains 15 residues. The CDR3 reads CASSRRTWELEPQHF. DNA of the CDR3: TGTGCCAGCAGCAGACGAACGTGGGAGCTTGAGCCCCAGCATTTT.

The rearrangement uses TRBV6-1 and TRBJ2-7, with 8 bases fitting TRBD2. The trim removed 4 bases at V and 7 bases at J, leaving 15 bases unmatched. The CDR3 covers 16 residues. Per the germline V gene, CDR1 is MNHNS and CDR2 is SASEGT. CDR3 nucleotides: TGTGCCAGCAGTGCGAGGATTAGTACTAGCGGTAGAGAGCAGTACTTC. Translation gives CASSARISTSGREQYF.

J is TRBJ1-2 and V is TRBV14, with D hard to call. V was cut by 1 base and J by 8 bases, with 11 bases left in between. Germline loops: CDR1 SGHDN, CDR2 FVKESK. This CDR3 contains 13 residues. The CDR3 loop is CASSQGTVRGYTF. The DNA for the CDR3 is TGTGCCAGCAGCCAAGGAACTGTCCGGGGCTACACCTTC. Full variable domain (remainder filled in from reference TRBV14 and TRBJ1-2): EAGVTQFPSHSVIEKGQTVTLRCDPISGHDNLYWYRRVMGKEIKFLLHFVKESKQDESGMPNNRFLAERTGGTYSTLKVQPAELEDSGVYFCASSQGTVRGYTFGSGTRLTVV.

CDR3 amino acids: CASSYREDYGYTF. For the CDR3, the DNA is TGTGCCAGCAGTTACCGGGAGGACTATGGCTACACCTTC. V gene TRBV6-6 combines with J gene TRBJ1-2; D gene uncertain. V dropped 2 bases and J dropped 3 bases, with 7 bases sitting between them. The CDR3 sequence is 13 residues long. Germline lookup yields CDR1 MNHNY and CDR2 SVGAGI (reference sequence).

The chain uses TRBV25-1 and TRBJ2-3; a possible D gene is TRBD2 (5 bases). Germline assignment: CDR1 MGHDK and CDR2 SYGVNS. V dropped 6 bases and J dropped 0 bases, with 16 bases sitting between them. This CDR3 is 16 amino acids long. The CDR3 is CASSDRASPSTDTQYF. For the CDR3, the DNA is TGTGCCAGCAGCGATCGGGCTAGCCCCAGCACAGATACGCAGTATTTT.

The chain links TRBV6-4 to TRBJ2-1, with TRBD2 matching over 14 bases. Looked up from germline, CDR1 is MRHNA and CDR2 is SNTAGT. This CDR3 has 15 residues. The trim removed 5 bases at V and 7 bases at J, leaving 4 bases unmatched. CDR3 sequence: CASSPGLAGGNEQFF. Written as DNA, the CDR3 is TGTGCCAGCAGTCCTGGACTAGCGGGAGGAAATGAGCAGTTCTTC.

This rearrangement joins TRBV13 to TRBJ2-2; D is possibly TRBD2 (5 bases). Per the germline V gene, CDR1 is PRHDT and CDR2 is FYEKMQ (reference sequence). Trimming pared 3 bases from V and 4 bases from J, leaving 9 bases between. CDR3 size: 14 residues. The CDR3 DNA is TGTGCCAGCAGCTTGGAGAGGGCCACCGGGGAGCTGTTTTTT. Its translation is CASSLERATGELFF.

The rearrangement uses TRBV5-8 and TRBJ2-2; TRBD1 agrees at 8 bases. J lost 4 bases, V lost 6 bases, and 11 bases had no gene match. CDR1 and CDR2 from the germline V gene are SGHTS and YDEGEE. The CDR3 extends over 16 amino acids. CDR3 nucleotides: TGTGCCAGCACCTCAGGACAGGGTGGGGGCACCGGGGAGCTGTTTTTT. Protein sequence: CASTSGQGGGTGELFF.

The chain links TRBV10-3 to TRBJ1-1, with 10 bases lining up with TRBD1. V lost 6 bases and J lost 1; bases outside the gene matches: 11. The CDR3 has 17 residues. Germline V lookup: CDR1 ENHRY, CDR2 SYGVKD. CDR3 bases: TGTGCCATCAGCCCCGAACCGGGACAGGGGTGGAACACTGAAGCTTTCTTT. Its translation is CAISPEPGQGWNTEAFF.

A single count supports this clone. The chain combines TRBV12-3 or TRBV12-4 with TRBJ2-2; D gene uncertain. The CDR3 length is 12 residues. The V gene lost 6 bases and the J gene lost 3 bases, with 5 bases spanning the gap. CDR3 amino acids: CASRSHTGELFF. The CDR3, as DNA: TGTGCCAGCAGGAGCCACACCGGGGAGCTGTTTTTT.

This chain joins TRBV6-5 and TRBJ1-2; TRBD1 might be the D (5 bases). V was pared by 2 bases and J by 7 bases, with 17 bases between. From germline, CDR1 is MNHEY and CDR2 SVGAGI. The CDR3 loop spans 15 amino acids. CDR3 DNA sequence: TGTGCCAGCAGTTACAGGAAGGAGGGGTGGAGTGGCTACACCTTC. It translates to CASSYRKEGWSGYTF.

The chain has TRBV21-1 and TRBJ2-4; TRBD2, the table's D call, lacks a check against the DNA. TRBV21-1 is flagged as a pseudogene. CDR3 length: 14 amino acids. CDR3 amino acids: CASILGTSFHIQYF. CDR3 DNA: TGTGCCAGCATCCTTGGGACTAGCTTTCACATTCAGTACTTC.